This T cell receptor (beta chain) emerged from a study of regulatory T cells in long-lasting Graves disease. Study-wide points: It is possible that accuracy was reduced by the small size of the sample.

Specified time point: newly diagnosed GD, antithyroid drugs for less than 3 months. The TCR library was prepared using RNA isolated from PBMCs. Germline assignment: CDR1 MGHRA and CDR2 YSYEKL. This CDR3 is built from 13 residues. V lost 3 bases, J lost 5 bases, and 10 bases lay in between. A note on this clonotype: Antigen: not known.

Libraries of TCR beta came from iRepertoire HTBI primers plus Arm-PCR of CDR3 regions. A single record per CDR3 protein comes from TCRdb applying MiXCR to the multiplex PCR reads. The table lists about 620,000 distinct CDR3 sequences, around 15% of them singletons. The data also belong to a second study, concerning T cells in Graves' hyperthyroidism and ophthalmopathy.

Sequencing used peripheral blood mononuclear cells (PBMCs), obtained at new diagnosis, from a patient treated with antithyroid drugs. V gene TRBV4-1 combines with J gene TRBJ2-5; D unresolved. This TCR derives from a woman aged 25 to 45 with Graves disease. CDR3 region: CASSQVLVETQYF. DNA of the CDR3: TGCGCCAGCAGCCAGGTCTTAGTGGAGACCCAGTACTTC.